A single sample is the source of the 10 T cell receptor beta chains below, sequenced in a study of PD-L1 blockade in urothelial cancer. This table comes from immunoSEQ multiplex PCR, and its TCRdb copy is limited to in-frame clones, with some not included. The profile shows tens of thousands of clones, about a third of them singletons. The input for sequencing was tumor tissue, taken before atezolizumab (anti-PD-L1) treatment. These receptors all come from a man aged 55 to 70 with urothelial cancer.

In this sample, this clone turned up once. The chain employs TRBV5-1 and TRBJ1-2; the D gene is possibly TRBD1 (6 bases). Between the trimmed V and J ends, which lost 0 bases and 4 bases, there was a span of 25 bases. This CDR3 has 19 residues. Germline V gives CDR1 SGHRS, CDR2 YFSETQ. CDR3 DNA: TGCGCCAGCAGCTTGGCGGCGGGGGCAATTGCAGGCTGGAGCTATGGCTACACCTTC. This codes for CASSLAAGAIAGWSYGYTF.

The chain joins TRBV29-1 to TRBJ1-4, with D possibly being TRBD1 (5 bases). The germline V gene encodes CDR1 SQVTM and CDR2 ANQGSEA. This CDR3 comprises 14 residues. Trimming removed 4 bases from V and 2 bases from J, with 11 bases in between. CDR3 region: CSVVGGTTNEKLFF. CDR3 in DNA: TGCAGCGTTGTGGGGGGGACCACTAATGAAAAACTGTTTTTT.

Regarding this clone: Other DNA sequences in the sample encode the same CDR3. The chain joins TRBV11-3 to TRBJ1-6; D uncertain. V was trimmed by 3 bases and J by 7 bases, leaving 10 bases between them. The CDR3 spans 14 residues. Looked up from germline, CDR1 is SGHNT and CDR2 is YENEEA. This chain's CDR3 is CASSLNSPNSPLHF. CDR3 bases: TGTGCCAGCAGCTTGAACAGTCCCAATTCACCCCTCCACTTT.

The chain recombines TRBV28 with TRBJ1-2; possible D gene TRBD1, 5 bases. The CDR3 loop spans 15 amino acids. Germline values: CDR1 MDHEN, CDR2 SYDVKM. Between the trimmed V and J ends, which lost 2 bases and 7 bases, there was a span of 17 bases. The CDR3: CASSLAGAGIFGYTF. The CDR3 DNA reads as TGTGCCAGCAGTTTAGCCGGGGCAGGGATTTTTGGCTACACCTTC.

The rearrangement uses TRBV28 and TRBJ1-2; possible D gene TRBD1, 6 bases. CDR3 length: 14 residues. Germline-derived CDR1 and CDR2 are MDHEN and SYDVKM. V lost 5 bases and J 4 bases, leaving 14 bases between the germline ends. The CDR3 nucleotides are TGTGCCAGCAGTGTTACAGGGCTGGGCTATGGCTACACCTTC. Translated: CASSVTGLGYGYTF.

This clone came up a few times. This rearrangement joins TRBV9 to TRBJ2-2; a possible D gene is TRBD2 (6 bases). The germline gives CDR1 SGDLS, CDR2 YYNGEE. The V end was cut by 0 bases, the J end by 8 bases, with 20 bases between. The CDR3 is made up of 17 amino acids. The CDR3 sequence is CASSVGSTAGKSGELFF. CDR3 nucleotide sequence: TGTGCCAGCAGCGTAGGAAGCACGGCGGGGAAATCGGGGGAGCTGTTTTTT.

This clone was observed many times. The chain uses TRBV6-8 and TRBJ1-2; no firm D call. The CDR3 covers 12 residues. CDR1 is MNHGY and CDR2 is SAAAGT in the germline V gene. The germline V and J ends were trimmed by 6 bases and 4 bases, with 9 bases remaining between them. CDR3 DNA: TGTGCCAGCAGACCCGAAGTCTATGGCTACACCTTC. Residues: CASRPEVYGYTF.

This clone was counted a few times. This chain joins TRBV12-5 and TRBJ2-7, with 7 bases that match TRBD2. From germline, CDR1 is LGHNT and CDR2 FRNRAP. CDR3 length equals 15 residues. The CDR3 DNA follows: TGTGCCAGCACCAGAGGGGAGGGTCTACGGGGGGAGCAGTACTTC. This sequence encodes CASTRGEGLRGEQYF.

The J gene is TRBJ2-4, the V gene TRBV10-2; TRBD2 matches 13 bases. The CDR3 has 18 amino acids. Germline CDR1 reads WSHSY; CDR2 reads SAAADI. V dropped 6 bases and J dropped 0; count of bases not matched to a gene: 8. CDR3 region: CASRHGLAGELAKNIQYF. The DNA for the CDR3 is TGCGCCAGCAGACACGGACTAGCGGGGGAACTAGCCAAAAACATTCAGTACTTC.

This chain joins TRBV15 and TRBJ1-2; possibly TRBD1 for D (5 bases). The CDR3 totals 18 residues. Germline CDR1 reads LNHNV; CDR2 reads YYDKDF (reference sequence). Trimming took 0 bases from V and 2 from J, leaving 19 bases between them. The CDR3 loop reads CATSRDLGTPPPNYGYTF. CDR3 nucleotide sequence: TGTGCCACCAGCAGAGATCTGGGGACCCCACCGCCGAACTATGGCTACACCTTC.